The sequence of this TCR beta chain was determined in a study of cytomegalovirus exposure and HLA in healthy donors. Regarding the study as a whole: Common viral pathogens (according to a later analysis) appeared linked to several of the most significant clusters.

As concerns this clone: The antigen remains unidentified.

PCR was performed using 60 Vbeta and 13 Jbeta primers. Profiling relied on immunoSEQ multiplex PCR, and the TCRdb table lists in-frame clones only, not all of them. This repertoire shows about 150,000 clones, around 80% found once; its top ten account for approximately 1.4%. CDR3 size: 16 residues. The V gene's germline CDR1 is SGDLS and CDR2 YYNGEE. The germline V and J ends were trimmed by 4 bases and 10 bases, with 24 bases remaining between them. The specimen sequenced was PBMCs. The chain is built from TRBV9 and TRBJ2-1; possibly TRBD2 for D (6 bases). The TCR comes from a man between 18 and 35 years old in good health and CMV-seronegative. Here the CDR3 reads CASSQNGGVRVREQFF. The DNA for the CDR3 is TGTGCCAGCAGCCAAAATGGAGGGGTCAGGGTTAGGGAGCAGTTCTTC.